The 25 T cell receptor beta chains below were found in one sample sequenced in a study of cytomegalovirus exposure and HLA in healthy donors. The study ran its PCR with 60 Vbeta and 13 Jbeta primers. Some clones are missing from TCRdb's copy, which holds only in-frame ones; the method was immunoSEQ multiplex PCR. The sample has roughly 150,000 clones, over 60% seen once. The sequencing sample was made of PBMCs. The source of these receptors is a woman between 25 and 40 years old in good health and CMV-seronegative.

The chain joins TRBV14 to TRBJ2-7, with 7 bases lining up with TRBD2. The germline CDR1 and CDR2 sequences are SGHDN and FVKESK. This CDR3 is 15 amino acids long. Losses at the gene ends were 2 bases for V and 1 base for J; bases not matched to a gene: 5. The CDR3 reads CASSQLLARSYEQYF. The CDR3, as DNA: TGTGCCAGCAGCCAATTACTAGCGCGGTCCTACGAGCAGTACTTC.

The CDR3 DNA sequence: TGTGCCAGCAGCCTCACCAGGGGGGGCGGGGGGGGCACAGATACGCAGTATTTT. Its protein is CASSLTRGGGGGTDTQYF. The V gene is TRBV7-8, the J gene TRBJ2-3; 9 nucleotides align to TRBD2. The CDR3 is made up of 18 amino acids. Germline assignment: CDR1 SGHVS and CDR2 FQNEAQ. V shed 5 bases, J shed 1 base, and the junction held 13 bases outside the gene matches.

This clone was seen a few times. The chain is built from TRBV7-3 and TRBJ2-2; TRBD1 matches at 8 bases. Germline CDR1 SGHTA, CDR2 FQGTGA. The CDR3 totals 16 residues. V was clipped by 5 bases and J by 8 bases; unmatched bases: 13. CDR3 bases: TGTGCCAGCAGCCTTGCAGGGGGCAGGACCGAGGGGGAGCTGTTTTTT. Protein product: CASSLAGGRTEGELFF.

The V gene is TRBV4-2, the J gene TRBJ1-1; no clear D. This CDR3 is built from 14 residues. CDR1 and CDR2 (germline): LGHNA, YNFKEQ. V lost 0 bases, J lost 0 bases, and 5 bases lay in between. DNA of the CDR3: TGTGCCAGCAGCCAAGATCGGGTGAACACTGAAGCTTTCTTT. It codes for CASSQDRVNTEAFF.

The rearrangement links TRBV21-1 to TRBJ1-5; the listed D gene, TRBD1, was not tested against the DNA. TRBV21-1 is flagged as a pseudogene. CDR3 length equals 17 residues. For the CDR3, the DNA is TGTGCCAGCAGCAGGTTTAGGTGGGGCCATAGCAATCAGCCCCAGCATTTT. Its protein product is CASSRFRWGHSNQPQHF.

This chain joins TRBV6-1 and TRBJ1-4; TRBD1 is a possible D gene (5 bases). The V end was cut by 9 bases, the J end by 3 bases, with 17 bases between. Looked up from germline, CDR1 is MNHNS and CDR2 is SASEGT. This CDR3 has 15 amino acids. CDR3 residues: CASSLQGIANEKLFF. The CDR3 DNA is TGTGCCAGTAGCCTCCAGGGTATCGCTAATGAAAAACTGTTTTTT.

V gene TRBV5-1 combines with J gene TRBJ1-2, with 11 bases lining up with TRBD1. The V and J ends lost 3 bases and 7 bases, in that order; junction bases with no gene match: 2. The CDR3 spans 13 residues. The germline V gene has CDR1 SGHRS and CDR2 YFSETQ. The CDR3 region is CASSSDRGLGYTF. In DNA, the CDR3 is TGCGCCAGCAGCTCGGACAGGGGGCTTGGCTACACCTTC.

The count of this clone is one. The chain uses TRBV7-2 and TRBJ2-4; possibly TRBD2 for D (5 bases). The CDR3 length is 15 residues. Trimming stripped 2 bases from V and 8 bases from J, with 16 bases between. The V gene's germline CDR1 is SGHTA and CDR2 FQGNSA. CDR3 nucleotide sequence: TGTGCCAGCAGCTTAACAGCTTCGGCGAGGGACATTCAGTACTTC. It is translated as CASSLTASARDIQYF.

The chain has TRBV5-1 and TRBJ1-2; TRBD1 agrees at 12 bases. With 5 bases clipped from V and 3 bases from J, the junction kept 11 bases outside the gene matches. The germline gives CDR1 SGHRS, CDR2 YFSETQ. CDR3 length: 17 amino acids. CDR3 residues: CASSGGTGGEIYYGYTF. The DNA of the CDR3 is TGCGCCAGCAGTGGGGGGACAGGGGGCGAGATTTACTATGGCTACACCTTC.

The J gene is TRBJ2-7, the V gene TRBV27, with D perhaps TRBD2 (7 bases). Germline V CDR1 and CDR2: MNHEY, SMNVEV (reference sequence). V was pared by 3 bases and J by 3 bases, with 21 bases between. This CDR3 has 17 amino acids. The CDR3 reads CASSFQRGGGRSYEQYF. In nucleotides, the CDR3 is TGTGCCAGCAGTTTCCAGAGGGGGGGCGGTCGGAGCTACGAGCAGTACTTC.

This chain uses TRBV19 with TRBJ2-1, with 8 bases that match TRBD2. With V trimmed by 6 bases and J by 7 bases, 8 bases remained unmatched. Germline V lookup: CDR1 LNHDA, CDR2 SQIVND (reference sequence). This CDR3 is 14 amino acids long. This CDR3 is CASSWRGALNEQFF. The CDR3 coding sequence is TGTGCCAGTAGCTGGCGGGGGGCGTTAAATGAGCAGTTCTTC.

The rearrangement joins TRBV5-6 to TRBJ2-3; possible D gene TRBD1, 6 bases. Trimming took off 0 bases at V and 4 bases at J, with 6 bases between the two ends. Per the germline V gene, CDR1 is SGHDT and CDR2 is YYEEEE. This CDR3 is 13 amino acids long. The CDR3 nucleotides are TGTGCCAGCAGCTTGGACAGGGCAGATACGCAGTATTTT. It encodes CASSLDRADTQYF.

The chain recombines TRBV19 with TRBJ1-3; D is perhaps TRBD1 (6 bases). Germline CDR1 reads LNHDA; CDR2 reads SQIVND (reference sequence). This CDR3 is built from 16 residues. Trimming cost V 6 bases and J 0 bases, with 15 bases left between them. The CDR3 loop reads CASSLRQESSGNTIYF. As DNA, the CDR3 is TGTGCCAGTAGCCTGCGACAGGAGAGCTCTGGAAACACCATATATTTT.

This chain joins TRBV7-2 and TRBJ2-7, with TRBD2 matching 10 bases. CDR1 and CDR2 (germline): SGHTA, FQGNSA. CDR3 length equals 14 residues. V lost 5 bases, J lost 2 bases, and 3 bases stayed unmatched. This CDR3 reads CASSLSGGAYEQYF. The CDR3 bases are TGTGCCAGCAGCCTAAGCGGGGGGGCCTACGAGCAGTACTTC.

This clone showed up just a few times. This rearrangement joins TRBV25-1 to TRBJ2-1, with D unresolved. The germline gives CDR1 MGHDK, CDR2 SYGVNS. The length of the CDR3 is 12 residues. V dropped 5 bases and J dropped 3 bases, with 5 bases sitting between them. The CDR3 spells CASSPVYNEQFF. The CDR3 DNA sequence: TGTGCCAGCAGTCCGGTCTACAATGAGCAGTTCTTC. Looking up the rest from reference TRBV25-1 and TRBJ2-1 gives the full variable domain: EADIYQTPRYLVIGTGKKITLECSQTMGHDKMYWYQQDPGMELHLIHYSYGVNSTEKGDLSSESTVSRIRTEHFPLTLESARPSHTSQYLCASSPVYNEQFFGPGTRLTVL.

This clone occurred a few times. This chain connects TRBV6-1 to TRBJ2-7; 7 bases are shared with TRBD1. The CDR3 length is 14 residues. CDR1 MNHNS and CDR2 SASEGT come from the germline V gene. The J segment lost 0 bases and the V segment lost 4 bases, leaving 3 bases of the junction unmatched. CDR3 nucleotide sequence: TGTGCCAGCAGTGTCCGGGACAGCTCCTACGAGCAGTACTTC. As protein: CASSVRDSSYEQYF.

The genes are TRBV7-8 and TRBJ1-1; D gene ambiguous. Germline V gene data show CDR1 as SGHVS and CDR2 as FQNEAQ. This CDR3 region has 13 residues. This CDR3 is CASGGAVNTEAFF. The CDR3, as DNA: TGTGCTTCGGGAGGCGCGGTGAACACTGAAGCTTTCTTT.

The V call is TRBV30, the J call TRBJ2-1; tentatively, D is TRBD2 (5 bases). The CDR3 totals 12 residues. Trimming shortened V by 3 bases and J by 8 bases, and 11 bases separated the two germline ends. Germline CDR1 and CDR2: GTSNPN and SVGIG (reference sequence). DNA for the CDR3: TGTGCCTGGAGCACCGTCGGGGATGAGCAGTTCTTC. Its translation: CAWSTVGDEQFF.

J is TRBJ1-6 and V is TRBV4-2; a weak D match, TRBD1 (5 bases). This CDR3 contains 16 residues. Trimming cost V 0 bases and J 10 bases, with 16 bases left between them. Germline CDR1 reads LGHNA; CDR2 reads YNFKEQ. CDR3 bases: TGTGCCAGCAGCCAAGATCGACGGGCAAGGGGATCACCCCTCCACTTT. This gives the protein CASSQDRRARGSPLHF.

The J gene is TRBJ1-1, the V gene TRBV15; tentative D call: TRBD1 (6 bases). In germline, CDR1 is LNHNV, CDR2 YYDKDF (reference sequence). The CDR3 length is 13 residues. The V and J ends lost 4 bases and 5 bases respectively, with 11 bases between them. In DNA form, the CDR3 reads TGTGCCACCAGCAAAGAAACAGGGACTGAAGCTTTCTTT. Translation: CATSKETGTEAFF.

The rearrangement links TRBV19 to TRBJ2-1, with TRBD1 as a possible D gene (5 bases). Looked up from germline, CDR1 is LNHDA and CDR2 is SQIVND (reference sequence). The CDR3 is made up of 12 amino acids. V gave up 2 bases and J gave up 7 bases, with 6 bases separating them. The CDR3 DNA is TGTGCCAGTAGTATAAGGGGAAATGAGCAGTTCTTC. This sequence encodes CASSIRGNEQFF.

V and J are TRBV4-1 and TRBJ1-1; unclear D gene. Trimming took 1 base from V and 1 from J, leaving 7 bases between them. The germline CDR1 and CDR2 sequences are MGHRA and YSYEKL. This CDR3 comprises 14 residues. The chain's CDR3 is CASSQVEGNTEAFF. CDR3 in DNA: TGCGCCAGCAGCCAAGTGGAGGGGAACACTGAAGCTTTCTTT.

The chain combines TRBV9 with TRBJ1-5; 10 bases line up with TRBD1. Looked up from germline, CDR1 is SGDLS and CDR2 is YYNGEE. The CDR3 spans 15 residues. V lost 6 bases, J lost 6 bases, and 9 bases stayed unmatched. The CDR3 coding sequence is TGTGCCAGCACCCGGACAGGGGGAGAGGGTCAGCCCCAGCATTTT. This translates into CASTRTGGEGQPQHF.

V usage is TRBV9 and J usage is TRBJ2-7, with D possibly matching TRBD2 (5 bases). CDR1 SGDLS and CDR2 YYNGEE come from the germline V gene. The length of the CDR3 is 13 residues. Deletions cut 0 bases from V and 4 bases from J, with 8 bases between. The CDR3 DNA follows: TGTGCCAGCAGCGTAGGGGAGAGTTACGAGCAGTACTTC. It codes for CASSVGESYEQYF. The variable domain in full, with the rest retrieved from reference TRBV9 and TRBJ2-7, is DSGVTQTPKHLITATGQRVTLRCSPRSGDLSVYWYQQSLDQGLQFLIQYYNGEERAKGNILERFSAQQFPDLHSELNLSSLELGDSALYFCASSVGESYEQYFGPGTRLTVT.

This rearrangement joins TRBV4-1 to TRBJ1-3; no clear D gene. V was clipped by 3 bases and J by 3 bases, with 9 bases between them. The CDR3 is made up of 14 amino acids. Germline V lookup: CDR1 MGHRA, CDR2 YSYEKL. DNA of the CDR3: TGCGCCAGCAGCCAGGAGAGCGGTGGAAACACCATATATTTT. Translating gives CASSQESGGNTIYF.